This T cell receptor beta chain is drawn from a study of shared clonotypes between healthy human individuals. The study, taken as a whole, reports: Rarefaction showed sorted-subset sequencing was incomplete despite large depth. Sharing across four donors was highest in naive CD4 (around 5%) and lowest in memory CD8 (around 0.4%).

TCRdb's table, derived via immunoSEQ multiplex PCR, lists solely in-frame clones and lacks some. The sample has 600,000 or so clones, about 95% seen once. Naive CD8 cells lacked CD45RO, underwent positive selection for CCR7 and left out terminally differentiated effector memory CD45RA+ cells. Donors, without exception, were Caucasian adults residing in Nashville, Tennessee. This clone was seen only once. Its antigen is not known. The CDR3 runs 15 residues. Germline V gene lookup returns CDR1 MDHEN and CDR2 SYDVKM. The V gene end was trimmed by 5 bases and the J gene end by 5 bases; junction bases not matched to a gene: 7.

The receptor's source is a woman aged 25 to 39 in good health. The chain joins TRBV28 to TRBJ2-5, with 11 bases lining up with TRBD2. Sequenced: naive CD8+ T cells sorted from blood. The CDR3 sequence is CASSTLAGGPETQYF. In DNA form, the CDR3 reads TGTGCCAGCAGTACTCTAGCGGGAGGACCGGAGACCCAGTACTTC.